This T cell receptor (beta chain) appears in the sequencing data of a study of T cell repertoires in cytomegalovirus infection. Study information: Matching HLA type, along with CMV infection, was indicated by public TCR beta signatures. Study-wide results and caveats: Summed frequency of shared TCR beta families picked out CMV carriers who also had the relevant HLA. CMV-specific TCR beta clonotypes restricted by HLA-C were the ones dominating the ex vivo response.

TCRdb recomputed calls from the reads with MiXCR, one row per CDR3 protein. The sample includes about a million distinct CDR3 sequences, about 33% seen only once; the top ten take around 15%. The CDR3 consists of 15 residues. Trimming shortened V by 2 bases and J by 3 bases, and 13 bases separated the two germline ends. The germline CDR1 and CDR2 sequences are SEHNR and FQNEAQ (reference sequence). On this clonotype itself: Its antigen is unidentified.

The chain uses TRBV7-9 and TRBJ2-5; perhaps TRBD1 as D (6 bases). This specimen was cultured CD8+ T cells from PBMCs, taken from culture after CMV antigen stimulation. The clonotype comes from a human donor in good health (CMV status not recorded). Some clones in this sample may be carry-over from other donors' samples. CDR3 amino acids: CASSLPQGLEETQYF. In DNA form, the CDR3 reads TGTGCCAGCAGCTTACCACAGGGCCTCGAAGAGACCCAGTACTTC.